This record looks at one TCR beta chain sequence and its context. The CDR3 covers 14 residues. Germline trimming cut 6 bases from V and 3 bases from J; bases unmatched to any gene: 6. Germline V lookup: CDR1 SNHLY, CDR2 FYNNEI. This entry is derived from a study of blood T cell repertoires in COVID-19. Study as a whole: The United States, Italy and Spain provided the acute and convalescent COVID-19 samples. Sample material is recorded as cDNA or gDNA derived from T cells, B-cell-depleted T cells, or PBMCs.

In the original analysis: Amplification of reference gene primers was used by the study to estimate nucleated cell counts. TCRdb's copy holds only in-frame clones and misses some; the assay was immunoSEQ multiplex PCR. V and J calls and clone size follow that table, whereas D and trimming were derived from the DNA. The sample shows nearly 200,000 clones, over 75% of them seen only once. This rearrangement joins TRBV2 to TRBJ2-7; 9 nucleotides match TRBD1. Sequencing used peripheral blood. The TCR originated in a woman in her thirties or forties who had recovered from COVID-19. DNA for the CDR3: TGTGCCAGCAGACCCGGACAGGGGCTCTACGAGCAGTACTTC. It yields the protein CASRPGQGLYEQYF.